This TCR beta chain was found in a study of blood T cell repertoires in COVID-19. The overall study: Samples taken during acute and convalescent COVID-19 were collected in the United States, Italy and Spain. PBMCs, B-cell-depleted T cells, or T cells provided the cDNA or gDNA that made up the material.

Authors' methods: Scientists estimated how many nucleated cells there were by amplifying reference gene primers. Produced via immunoSEQ multiplex PCR; TCRdb's table is partial and in-frame only. V, J and clone size were drawn from that table, and D and trimming were deduced from the DNA. Among about 310,000 clones listed, more than 75% were seen once. This CDR3 is 17 amino acids long. Germline-derived CDR1 and CDR2 are KGHDR and SFDVKD. Trimming stripped 2 bases from V and 4 bases from J, with 19 bases between. The receptor's source is a man between 65 and 79 years old with acute or convalescent COVID-19. This chain connects TRBV24-1 to TRBJ1-2; no firm D call. Sequencing was done on a sample of peripheral blood. CDR3: CATSDSRGDDEIYGYTF. In DNA form, the CDR3 reads TGTGCCACCAGTGATTCCCGCGGAGATGACGAGATCTATGGCTACACCTTC.